This T cell receptor (beta chain) came from a study of identical twins. Each CDR3 protein gets one entry after TCRdb re-called the 5' RACE reads with MiXCR. The sample lists 1,800,000 or so distinct CDR3 sequences; roughly 35% were seen once. V dropped 6 bases and J dropped 2; count of bases not matched to a gene: 9. Germline loops: CDR1 DFQATT, CDR2 SNEGSKA (reference sequence). The CDR3 length is 15 residues. This chain uses TRBV20-1 with TRBJ2-3; the match to TRBD2 covers 9 bases. The sample consisted of cord blood. The receptor was isolated from a newborn girl in good health. The CDR3 sequence is CSARRGGAVTDTQYF. The CDR3 DNA reads TGCAGTGCCCGACGCGGGGGGGCAGTCACAGATACGCAGTATTTT.